The 32 T cell receptor beta chains in this list originate from one sample, sequenced in a study of blood T cell repertoires in COVID-19. Assay used: immunoSEQ multiplex PCR; TCRdb lists only in-frame clones, some missing. The sample lists around 160,000 clones; around 83% were seen once. Sequenced: PBMCs or T cells enriched from blood (not recorded which). The receptors were gathered from a woman between 45 and 60 years old who had been exposed to COVID-19.

J is TRBJ2-1 and V is TRBV5-1; TRBD2 aligns across 11 bases. The germline V gene has CDR1 SGHRS and CDR2 YFSETQ. J was trimmed by 8 bases and V by 4 bases; bases with no gene match: 8. The CDR3 has 15 amino acids. This CDR3 is CASSPTSGSRDEQFF. DNA for the CDR3: TGCGCCAGCAGCCCCACTAGCGGGAGTAGGGATGAGCAGTTCTTC.

The V gene is TRBV6-5, the J gene TRBJ2-7; D is perhaps TRBD1 (6 bases). Germline assignment: CDR1 MNHEY and CDR2 SVGAGI. Trimming removed 8 bases from V and 5 bases from J, with 16 bases in between. CDR3 size: 13 residues. As DNA, the CDR3 is TGTGCCAGCTTATATGGGCCAGGGGACGAGCAGTACTTC. Protein sequence: CASLYGPGDEQYF.

The chain joins TRBV19 to TRBJ2-1; TRBD2 aligns across 12 bases. The CDR3 sequence is 16 residues long. V trimming: 8 bases; J trimming: 8 bases; junction bases outside the gene matches: 13. Looked up from germline, CDR1 is LNHDA and CDR2 is SQIVND (reference sequence). CDR3 in DNA: TGTGCCAGTCGTCGTCCAGGGGCTAGCGGGGGGGATGAGCAGTTCTTC. As protein: CASRRPGASGGDEQFF. The entire variable domain, with the rest obtained from reference TRBV19 and TRBJ2-1, is as follows: DGGITQSPKYLFRKEGQNVTLSCEQNLNHDAMYWYRQDPGQGLRLIYYSQIVNDFQKGDIAEGYSVSREKKESFPLTVTSAQKNPTAFYLCASRRPGASGGDEQFFGPGTRLTVL.

This clone was detected only once. The chain links TRBV7-2 to TRBJ2-5; 9 bases line up with TRBD1. Germline V gene lookup returns CDR1 SGHTA and CDR2 FQGNSA. The CDR3 has 13 residues. Unmatched junction bases numbered 2, after V lost 5 bases and J lost 4 bases. The CDR3 region is CASSPTGGETQYF. In nucleotides, the CDR3 is TGTGCCAGCAGCCCGACAGGGGGAGAGACCCAGTACTTC. Using reference TRBV7-2 and TRBJ2-5 for the parts outside the CDR3, the full variable domain is GAGVSQSPSNKVTEKGKDVELRCDPISGHTALYWYRQSLGQGLEFLIYFQGNSAPDKSGLPSDRFSAERTGGSVSTLTIQRTQQEDSAVYLCASSPTGGETQYFGPGTRLLVL.

This clone has a single count. This chain joins TRBV6-1 and TRBJ1-5; the D gene is possibly TRBD1 (5 bases). There are 13 residues in the CDR3. Trimming shortened V by 2 bases and J by 11 bases, and 13 bases separated the two germline ends. CDR1 is MNHNS and CDR2 is SASEGT in the germline V gene. CDR3 DNA: TGTGCCAGCAGTGAAAAGGGGAGGAGGGCCCAGCATTTT. Amino acids: CASSEKGRRAQHF.

The chain links TRBV29-1 to TRBJ1-4; no clear D. V shed 6 bases and J shed 0 bases, with 8 bases lying between them. The CDR3 sequence is 13 residues long. The germline gives CDR1 SQVTM, CDR2 ANQGSEA. In DNA form, the CDR3 reads TGCAGCGTAATAATTTCAACTAATGAAAAACTGTTTTTT. This gives the protein CSVIISTNEKLFF.

DNA of the CDR3: TGTGCCAGCTCACCCGAGGGTGGATTTACAGGGCTGAACACTGAAGCTTTCTTT. Translation gives CASSPEGGFTGLNTEAFF. V usage is TRBV18 and J usage is TRBJ1-1, with D perhaps TRBD1 (6 bases). Germline V CDR1 and CDR2: KGHSH, LQKENI. The CDR3 loop spans 18 amino acids. V lost 3 bases and J 0 bases, leaving 20 bases between the germline ends.

This clone has a handful of counts. The V and J genes are TRBV19 and TRBJ2-7, with 7 bases identical to TRBD2. This CDR3 comprises 18 residues. The trim removed 2 bases at V and 0 bases at J, leaving 13 bases unmatched. Germline V gene lookup returns CDR1 LNHDA and CDR2 SQIVND (reference sequence). CDR3 region: CASSIRPPGGGSSYEQYF. The CDR3, as DNA: TGTGCCAGTAGTATAAGGCCCCCCGGCGGGGGAAGCTCCTACGAGCAGTACTTC.

The genes are TRBV14 and TRBJ1-1; perhaps TRBD1 as D (5 bases). Germline lookup yields CDR1 SGHDN and CDR2 FVKESK. The CDR3 runs to 14 residues. The V and J ends lost 1 base and 10 bases respectively, with 16 bases between them. CDR3 in DNA: TGTGCCAGCAGCCAAGGCATGGGGCGCGTAGGAGCTTTCTTT. Protein sequence: CASSQGMGRVGAFF. The complete variable domain, with remaining parts taken from reference TRBV14 and TRBJ1-1, reads EAGVTQFPSHSVIEKGQTVTLRCDPISGHDNLYWYRRVMGKEIKFLLHFVKESKQDESGMPNNRFLAERTGGTYSTLKVQPAELEDSGVYFCASSQGMGRVGAFFGQGTRLTVV.

The CDR3 is CASSLGRGLQGSVYGYTF. In nucleotides, the CDR3 is TGTGCCAGCAGCTTGGGGAGAGGACTCCAAGGGTCTGTCTATGGCTACACCTTC. The rearrangement joins TRBV7-9 to TRBJ1-2; the D is unclear. CDR3 size: 18 residues. Germline CDR1 reads SEHNR; CDR2 reads FQNEAQ (reference sequence). Trimming stripped 3 bases from V and 4 bases from J, with 24 bases between.

This rearrangement joins TRBV4-2 to TRBJ1-2, with unresolved D. V lost 6 bases and J 7 bases, leaving 15 bases between the germline ends. Germline loops: CDR1 LGHNA, CDR2 YNFKEQ. The CDR3 is made up of 13 amino acids. The CDR3 is CASRNDGGGGYTF. The CDR3 bases are TGTGCCAGCAGGAATGACGGCGGCGGTGGCTACACCTTC.

V is TRBV11-3 and J is TRBJ2-2; no firm D call. V was pared by 1 base and J by 1 base, with 4 bases between. The CDR3 extends over 14 amino acids. The V gene's germline CDR1 is SGHNT and CDR2 YENEEA. CDR3 nucleotide sequence: TGTGCCAGCAGCTTAGGACAGAACACCGGGGAGCTGTTTTTT. Its protein is CASSLGQNTGELFF.

The rearrangement joins TRBV30 to TRBJ1-5; TRBD1 matches at 9 bases. V gave up 2 bases and J gave up 4 bases; unmatched junction bases: 3. The CDR3 loop spans 14 amino acids. Germline V lookup: CDR1 GTSNPN, CDR2 SVGIG (reference sequence). Written as DNA, the CDR3 is TGTGCCTGGAGTCAAGGACAGGGGAATCAGCCCCAGCATTTT. Translated: CAWSQGQGNQPQHF.

The chain uses TRBV19 and TRBJ2-7; TRBD1 is a possible D gene (5 bases). CDR1 LNHDA and CDR2 SQIVND come from the germline V gene (reference sequence). The CDR3 sequence is 14 residues long. Trimming stripped 7 bases from V and 0 bases from J, with 13 bases between. DNA for the CDR3: TGTGCCAGTACAGGACACACAAGCTCCTACGAGCAGTACTTC. This sequence encodes CASTGHTSSYEQYF.

This clone was picked up one time. The V call is TRBV10-2, the J call TRBJ2-3, with a tentative D call TRBD1 (6 bases). The germline V gene encodes CDR1 WSHSY and CDR2 SAAADI. The CDR3 spans 15 residues. V was clipped by 0 bases and J by 0 bases, with 7 bases between them. The DNA for the CDR3 is TGCGCCAGCAGTGAGTCGGGGGCTAGCACAGATACGCAGTATTTT. It codes for CASSESGASTDTQYF.

V usage is TRBV7-9 and J usage is TRBJ1-5, with D possibly matching TRBD1 (6 bases). Per germline, CDR1 SEHNR and CDR2 FQNEAQ (reference sequence). Trimming pared 5 bases from V and 7 bases from J, leaving 15 bases between. The CDR3 runs to 14 residues. The CDR3 region is CASSPDRLGQPQHF. The DNA of the CDR3 is TGTGCCAGCAGCCCAGACAGGTTAGGACAGCCCCAGCATTTT.

The chain links TRBV7-6 to TRBJ1-3, with D tentatively TRBD1 (6 bases). Germline-derived CDR1 and CDR2 are SGHVS and FNYEAQ. Trimming shortened V by 4 bases and J by 0 bases, and 13 bases separated the two germline ends. The CDR3 has 16 residues. The CDR3 DNA follows: TGTGCCAGCAGCTCTGGGACATCAGTCTCTGGAAACACCATATATTTT. It translates to CASSSGTSVSGNTIYF.

This rearrangement joins TRBV4-3 to TRBJ2-1; 10 bases are a match to TRBD2. Trimming took 4 bases from V and 7 from J; bases not matched to a gene: 4. Germline V gives CDR1 LGHNA, CDR2 YSLEER. The CDR3 has 14 residues. CDR3 bases: TGCGCCAGCAGCCTAGCGGGAGGTAGGAATGAGCAGTTCTTC. Protein: CASSLAGGRNEQFF.

The chain is built from TRBV3-1 (or the pseudogene TRBV3-2) and TRBJ1-2; 7 bases match TRBD1. J was trimmed by 2 bases and V by 5 bases; bases with no gene match: 8. Germline V gene data show CDR1 as LGHDT and CDR2 as YNNKEL (reference sequence). CDR3 size: 15 residues. In nucleotides, the CDR3 is TGTGCCAGCAGCGCATGGGACAGTGGAAACTATGGCTACACCTTC. This encodes CASSAWDSGNYGYTF.

This sequence joins TRBV27 and TRBJ1-6, with D possibly TRBD1 on 5 matching bases. CDR1 and CDR2 (germline): MNHEY, SMNVEV (reference sequence). This CDR3 spans 14 amino acids. With 7 bases removed from V and 10 bases from J, the gap between germline ends came to 17 bases. CDR3 in amino acids: CASTQKGQGSPLHF. Written as DNA, the CDR3 is TGTGCCAGCACCCAAAAAGGACAAGGATCACCCCTCCACTTT.

This chain connects TRBV2 to TRBJ1-2, with TRBD1 matching over 7 bases. The ends lost 3 bases at V and 2 bases at J; junction bases unmatched: 12. The CDR3 runs to 17 residues. Germline V CDR1 and CDR2: SNHLY, FYNNEI. CDR3 in amino acids: CASSETQILTGNYGYTF. As DNA, the CDR3 is TGTGCCAGCAGTGAGACTCAGATACTGACAGGGAACTATGGCTACACCTTC.

The chain recombines TRBV11-3 with TRBJ2-1, with TRBD2 matching 9 bases. The CDR3 loop spans 15 amino acids. The ends lost 4 bases at V and 2 bases at J; junction bases unmatched: 3. Germline CDR1 SGHNT, CDR2 YENEEA. As DNA, the CDR3 is TGTGCCAGCAGCTGGGCGGGGGGGCCCTACAATGAGCAGTTCTTC. This gives the protein CASSWAGGPYNEQFF. The full variable domain, rest sourced from reference TRBV11-3 and TRBJ2-1, is EAGVVQSPRYKIIEKKQPVAFWCNPISGHNTLYWYLQNLGQGPELLIRYENEEAVDDSQLPKDRFSAERLKGVDSTLKIQPAELGDSAVYLCASSWAGGPYNEQFFGPGTRLTVL.

In DNA form, the CDR3 reads TGTGCCAGCTCACCACTGGCTAGCTACGAGCAGTACTTC. Encoded protein: CASSPLASYEQYF. This chain joins TRBV18 and TRBJ2-7; D is unresolved. Trimming took off 1 base at V and 3 bases at J, with 7 bases between the two ends. The CDR3 covers 13 residues. Germline V CDR1 and CDR2: KGHSH, LQKENI. Drawing the rest from reference TRBV18 and TRBJ2-7, the complete variable domain is NAGVMQNPRHLVRRRGQEARLRCSPMKGHSHVYWYRQLPEEGLKFMVYLQKENIIDESGMPKERFSAEFPKEGPSILRIQQVVRGDSAAYFCASSPLASYEQYFGPGTRLTVT.

The chain employs TRBV6-5 and TRBJ2-7; D not certain. The CDR3 is 14 residues long. Germline assignment: CDR1 MNHEY and CDR2 SVGAGI. Trimming pared 4 bases from V and 5 bases from J, leaving 15 bases between. CDR3 protein: CASSLDEVRNEQYF. The CDR3 region has the DNA TGTGCCAGCAGTTTGGATGAGGTGCGGAACGAGCAGTACTTC.

In regard to this clone: Additional DNA sequences in this sample encode the identical CDR3. The chain carries TRBV7-2 and TRBJ2-2, with D tentatively TRBD1 (6 bases). From germline, CDR1 is SGHTA and CDR2 FQGNSA. This CDR3 comprises 14 residues. V was clipped by 4 bases and J by 1 base, with 7 bases between them. The CDR3 nucleotides read TGTGCCAGCAGCTCGGGACAGAACACCGGGGAGCTGTTTTTT. It codes for CASSSGQNTGELFF.

The V gene is TRBV7-2, the J gene TRBJ2-1; 9 bases line up with TRBD1. Germline CDR1 is SGHTA and CDR2 is FQGNSA. Unmatched junction bases numbered 6, after V lost 5 bases and J lost 7 bases. CDR3 length: 14 amino acids. CDR3 sequence: CASSRTGGSNEQFF. The CDR3 DNA reads as TGTGCCAGCAGCCGTACAGGGGGCTCAAATGAGCAGTTCTTC.

The chain is built from TRBV19 and TRBJ2-3, with 10 nucleotides matching TRBD1. The CDR3 spans 22 residues. The ends lost 6 bases at V and 0 bases at J; junction bases unmatched: 24. Germline values: CDR1 LNHDA, CDR2 SQIVND (reference sequence). CDR3 protein: CASSKRRGDRGWSGSSTDTQYF. In DNA, the CDR3 is TGTGCCAGTAGCAAGCGGAGGGGGGACAGGGGATGGAGCGGGTCCAGCACAGATACGCAGTATTTT.

The chain links TRBV4-2 to TRBJ2-7; D is ambiguous. This CDR3 comprises 15 residues. Germline CDR1 and CDR2: LGHNA and YNFKEQ. Trimming took 0 bases from V and 6 from J, leaving 15 bases between them. The CDR3 reads CASSQDLLAAAEQYF. The CDR3 DNA is TGTGCCAGCAGCCAAGATCTATTGGCGGCCGCCGAGCAGTACTTC.

This clone was picked up a small number of times. The chain combines TRBV27 with TRBJ2-7, with 9 bases fitting TRBD2. The CDR3 consists of 14 residues. Germline CDR1 is MNHEY and CDR2 is SMNVEV (reference sequence). With 5 bases clipped from V and 4 bases from J, the junction kept 6 bases outside the gene matches. The CDR3 DNA follows: TGTGCCAGCAGTAATCTAGCGGGAACTTACGAGCAGTACTTC. The encoded protein is CASSNLAGTYEQYF.

V and J are TRBV10-3 and TRBJ1-2, with D possibly TRBD1 on 6 matching bases. The CDR3 extends over 16 amino acids. CDR1 is ENHRY, CDR2 SYGVKD, per germline. Trimming cost V 0 bases and J 6 bases, with 17 bases left between them. CDR3 sequence reads: CAISESSRRGLDGYTF. CDR3 nucleotide sequence: TGTGCCATCAGTGAGTCTTCCCGCAGGGGTTTGGATGGCTACACCTTC.

This clone was picked up one time. V usage is TRBV10-2 and J usage is TRBJ1-2, with 7 bases lining up with TRBD1. Germline trimming cut 5 bases from V and 4 bases from J; bases unmatched to any gene: 13. There are 16 residues in the CDR3. Germline CDR1 WSHSY, CDR2 SAAADI. CDR3 residues: CASSSTGTALIYGYTF. CDR3 bases: TGCGCCAGCAGTTCGACTGGGACAGCCCTTATCTATGGCTACACCTTC.

The rearrangement uses TRBV5-1 and TRBJ2-7, with a possible D match to TRBD1 (6 bases). The CDR3 has 13 amino acids. V was clipped by 7 bases and J by 0 bases, with 11 bases between them. From germline, CDR1 is SGHRS and CDR2 YFSETQ. CDR3 in amino acids: CASRTGSSYEQYF. DNA for the CDR3: TGCGCCAGCCGTACAGGGTCCTCCTACGAGCAGTACTTC.